Described below is a single T cell receptor beta chain sequence and its context. These data are taken from a study of blood T cell repertoires in COVID-19. About the research overall: Sources were T cells, B-cell-depleted T cells, or PBMCs; the material itself was cDNA or gDNA.

The method was immunoSEQ multiplex PCR; TCRdb's version includes in-frame clones alone and lacks a portion of them. The table lists about 65,000 clones, roughly 85% of them singletons. CDR1 MNHEY and CDR2 SVGEGT come from the germline V gene. The CDR3 has 17 amino acids. Trimming shortened V by 2 bases and J by 1 base, and 15 bases separated the two germline ends. The source material was peripheral blood. V usage is TRBV6-2 or TRBV6-3 and J usage is TRBJ1-3; D is unresolved. This TCR was sampled from a human donor in a cohort sampled during active COVID-19. CDR3 DNA: TGTGCCAGCAGTTACGGTCTGGGTTGGAGTTCTGGAAACACCATATATTTT. Protein sequence: CASSYGLGWSSGNTIYF.